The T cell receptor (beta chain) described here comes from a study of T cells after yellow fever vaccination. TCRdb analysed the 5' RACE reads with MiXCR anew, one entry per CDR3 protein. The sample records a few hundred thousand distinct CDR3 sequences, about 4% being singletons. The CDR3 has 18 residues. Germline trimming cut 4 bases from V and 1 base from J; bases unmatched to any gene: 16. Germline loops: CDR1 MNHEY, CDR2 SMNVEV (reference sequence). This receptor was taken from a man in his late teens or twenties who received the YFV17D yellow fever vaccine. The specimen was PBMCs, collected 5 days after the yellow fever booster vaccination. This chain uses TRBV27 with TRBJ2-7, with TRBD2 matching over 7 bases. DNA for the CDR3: TGTGCCAGCAGTTCGCCCCTCTACTCTAGCGGTCCGTCCTACGAGCAGTACTTC. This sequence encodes CASSSPLYSSGPSYEQYF.